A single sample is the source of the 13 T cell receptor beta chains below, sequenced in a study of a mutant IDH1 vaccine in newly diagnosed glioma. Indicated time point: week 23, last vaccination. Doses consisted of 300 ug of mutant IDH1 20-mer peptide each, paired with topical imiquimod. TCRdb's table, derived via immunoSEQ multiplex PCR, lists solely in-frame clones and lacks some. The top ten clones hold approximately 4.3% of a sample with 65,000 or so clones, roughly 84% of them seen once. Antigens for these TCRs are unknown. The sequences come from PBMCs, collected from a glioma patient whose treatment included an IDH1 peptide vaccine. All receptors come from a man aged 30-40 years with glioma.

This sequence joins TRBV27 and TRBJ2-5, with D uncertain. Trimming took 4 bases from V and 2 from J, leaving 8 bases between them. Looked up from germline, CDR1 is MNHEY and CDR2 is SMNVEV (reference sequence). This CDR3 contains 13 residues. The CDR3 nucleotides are TGTGCCAGCAGTTGGACCCGTCAAGAGACCCAGTACTTC. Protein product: CASSWTRQETQYF.

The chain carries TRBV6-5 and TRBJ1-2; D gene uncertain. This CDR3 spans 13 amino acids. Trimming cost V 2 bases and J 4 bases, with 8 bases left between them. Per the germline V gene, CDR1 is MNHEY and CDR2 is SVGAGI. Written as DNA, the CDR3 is TGTGCCAGCAGTTACGGGAACAGCTATGGCTACACCTTC. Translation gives CASSYGNSYGYTF.

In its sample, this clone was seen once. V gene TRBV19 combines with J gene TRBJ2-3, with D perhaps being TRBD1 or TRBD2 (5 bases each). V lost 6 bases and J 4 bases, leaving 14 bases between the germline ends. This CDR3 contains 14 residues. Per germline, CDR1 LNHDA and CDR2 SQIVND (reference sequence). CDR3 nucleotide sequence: TGTGCCAGTAGGAGGAGAGGGGCGGCAGATACGCAGTATTTT. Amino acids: CASRRRGAADTQYF.

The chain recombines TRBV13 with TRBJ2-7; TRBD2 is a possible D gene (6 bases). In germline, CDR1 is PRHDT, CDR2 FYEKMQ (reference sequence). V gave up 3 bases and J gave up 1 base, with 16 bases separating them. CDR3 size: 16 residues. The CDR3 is CASSFAGGVESYEQYF. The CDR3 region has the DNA TGTGCCAGCAGCTTCGCGGGCGGGGTGGAATCCTACGAGCAGTACTTC.

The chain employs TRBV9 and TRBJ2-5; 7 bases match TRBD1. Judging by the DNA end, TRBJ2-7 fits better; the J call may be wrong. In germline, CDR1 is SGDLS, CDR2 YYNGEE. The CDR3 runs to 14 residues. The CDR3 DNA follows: TGTGCCAGCAGCGTAGAAAGGGACAGATACGAGCAGTACTTC. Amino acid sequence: CASSVERDRYEQYF.

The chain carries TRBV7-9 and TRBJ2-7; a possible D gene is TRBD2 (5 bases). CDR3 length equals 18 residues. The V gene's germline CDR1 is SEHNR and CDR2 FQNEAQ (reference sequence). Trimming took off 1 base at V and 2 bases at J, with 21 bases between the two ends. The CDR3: CASSLVRVGQPSPYEQYF. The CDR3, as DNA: TGTGCCAGCAGCTTAGTGAGGGTTGGGCAGCCGAGCCCCTACGAGCAGTACTTC.

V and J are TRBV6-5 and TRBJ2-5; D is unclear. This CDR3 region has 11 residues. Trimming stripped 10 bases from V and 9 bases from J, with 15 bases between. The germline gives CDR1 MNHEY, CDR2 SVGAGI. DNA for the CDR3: TGTGCCACCCACGACATTTTCTCCCAGTACTTC. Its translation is CATHDIFSQYF.

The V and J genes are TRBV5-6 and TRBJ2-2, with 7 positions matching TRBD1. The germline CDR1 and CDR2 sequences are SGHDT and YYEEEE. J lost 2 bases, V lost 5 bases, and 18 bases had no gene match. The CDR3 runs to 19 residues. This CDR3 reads CASSGLTGPPTRNTGELFF. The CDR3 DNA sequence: TGTGCCAGCAGTGGGTTGACAGGGCCGCCCACACGTAACACCGGGGAGCTGTTTTTT.

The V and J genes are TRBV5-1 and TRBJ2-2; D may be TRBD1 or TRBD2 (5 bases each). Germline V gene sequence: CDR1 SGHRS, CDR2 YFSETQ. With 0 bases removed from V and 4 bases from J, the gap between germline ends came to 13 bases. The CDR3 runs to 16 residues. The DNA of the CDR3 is TGCGCCAGCAGCTTGGTTGGGGGTACACCCACCGGGGAGCTGTTTTTT. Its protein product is CASSLVGGTPTGELFF.

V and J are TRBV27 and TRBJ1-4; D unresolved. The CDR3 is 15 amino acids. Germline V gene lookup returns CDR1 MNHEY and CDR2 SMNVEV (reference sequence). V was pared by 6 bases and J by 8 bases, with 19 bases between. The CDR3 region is CASSYVGGLGEKLFF. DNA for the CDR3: TGTGCCAGCAGCTACGTGGGCGGGCTTGGAGAAAAACTGTTTTTT. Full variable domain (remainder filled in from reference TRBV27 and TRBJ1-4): EAQVTQNPRYLITVTGKKLTVTCSQNMNHEYMSWYRQDPGLGLRQIYYSMNVEVTDKGDVPEGYKVSRKEKRNFPLILESPSPNQTSLYFCASSYVGGLGEKLFFGSGTQLSVL.

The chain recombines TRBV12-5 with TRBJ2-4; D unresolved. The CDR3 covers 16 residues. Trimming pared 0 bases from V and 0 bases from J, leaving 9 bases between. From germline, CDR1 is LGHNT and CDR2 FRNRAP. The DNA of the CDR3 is TGTGCTAGTGGTTTGGTGTCCTTGGAAGCCAAAAACATTCAGTACTTC. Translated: CASGLVSLEAKNIQYF. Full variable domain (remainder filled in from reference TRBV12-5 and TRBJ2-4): DARVTQTPRHKVTEMGQEVTMRCQPILGHNTVFWYRQTMMQGLELLAYFRNRAPLDDSGMPKDRFSAEMPDATLATLKIQPSEPRDSAVYFCASGLVSLEAKNIQYFGAGTRLSVL.

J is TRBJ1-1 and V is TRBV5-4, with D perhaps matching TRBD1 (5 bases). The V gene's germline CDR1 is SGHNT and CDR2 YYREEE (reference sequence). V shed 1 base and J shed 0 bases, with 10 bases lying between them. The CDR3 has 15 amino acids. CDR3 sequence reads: CASSLQVRVNTEAFF. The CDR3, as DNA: TGTGCCAGCAGCTTGCAAGTCAGGGTGAACACTGAAGCTTTCTTT.

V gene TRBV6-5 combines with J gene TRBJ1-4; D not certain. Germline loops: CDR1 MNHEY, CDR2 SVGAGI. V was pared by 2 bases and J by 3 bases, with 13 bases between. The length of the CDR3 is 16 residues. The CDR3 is CASSYTTIPANEKLFF. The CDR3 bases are TGTGCCAGCAGTTACACGACAATTCCGGCTAATGAAAAACTGTTTTTT.